The source of this T cell receptor beta chain is a study of CD8+ T cells in alopecia areata (dated by TCRdb to the late 2010s). Notes on the research overall: The treated patients, all with moderate-to-severe alopecia areata, were enrolled in an open-label pilot trial of oral tofacitinib given at 5 to 10 mg twice daily. RNA was extracted with the PAXgene miRNA kit for fixed scalp, the miRNeasy kit for PBMCs, and the RNeasy kit for mouse skin. For the treated patients, the SALT score, which quantifies what percentage of scalp surface area is affected, served as the measure of disease severity. TCRbeta CDR3 regions were amplified by immunoSEQ multiplex PCR using 35 Vbeta forward and 13 Jbeta reverse primers. On the human side, TCRbeta sequencing was run on scalp tissue and on sorted CD4+ and CD8+ peripheral blood T cells from healthy controls and from alopecia areata patients with either patchy or totalis/universalis disease. Tofacitinib was administered for 6 to 18 months, and 6 months of follow-up off drug were then conducted to assess delayed response and recurrence. Scalp clonality was compared among normal scalp (n=4), patchy alopecia areata scalp (n=8), and alopecia totalis/universalis scalp (n=8). To study T cell clonal expansion in alopecia areata, the researchers applied high-throughput TCRbeta sequencing to both the C3H/HeJ mouse model and human patients. Patients on tofacitinib were biopsied at baseline and after 4 and 24 weeks of treatment, and several of the patients also had a later scalp biopsy. The full study reports these points: Tofacitinib significantly lowered scalp clonality and the number of expanded CD8+ clones among the top 100 scalp clones. Many expanded lesional clones persisted in scalp and blood during tofacitinib treatment, which may partly explain relapse after stopping treatment. Lesional scalp, especially in alopecia totalis/universalis, showed higher clonality and more expanded CD8+ clones than normal scalp, suggesting antigenic drive. Unlike mouse skin, where gammadelta T cells dominate, normal human skin contains resident alphabeta T cells that get sequenced too, which complicates analysis of the scalp TCR repertoire. Because the treated cohort was small and had just a single nonresponder, larger studies are needed to establish links between baseline CD8+ expansion and response. Shared TCR sequences between patients were less evident than in mice, which may be partly attributable to HLA diversity in the patient population.

Details on this clone: Its recognized antigen is unknown. Base qualities are not recorded, but no much larger clone differs from it by a single base.

Library preparation used the immunoSEQ multiplex PCR assay. To provide template for TCR sequencing, every sample had RNA extracted and reverse transcribed into cDNA. SuperScript III was used for first-strand cDNA synthesis, primed with a 2:1 mix of oligo-dT and random hexamers. A synthetic immune receptor repertoire was used to assess amplification bias, and residual bias was removed computationally. Per the original workflow: After raw reads were preprocessed to remove errors, the CDR3 was defined following IMGT conventions as running from the conserved cysteine to phenylalanine. Clonality was computed by normalizing Shannon entropy by log2 of the number of productive unique TCRs and subtracting the result from 1. CD4 or CD8 identity of scalp clones was inferred by cross-referencing scalp TCRbeta sequences with sorted blood CD4 and CD8 repertoires. Sourced from immuneACCESS, this table was stored by TCRdb with only in-frame sequences that have V and J called. A share of the clones is absent; for the studies checked, an unresolved V gene accounts for under half, and the remainder has no known explanation. The V and J calls and the clone size are those of that table, but D and trimming were determined from the DNA. For this sample there are 150,000 to 200,000 clones; 58% appear just once. The ten biggest clones cover 10% to 15% of the sample.

Based on the germline V gene, the CDR1 and CDR2 sequences are SGHNT and YENEEA. Including the terminal cysteine and phenylalanine, the CDR3 comprises 14 residues. Only the CDR3 part of the read is kept: 42 bases, read in frame from the first base. V is cut back by 5 bases and J by 3 bases, with 6 bases in the junction unmatched. In the paper's terms, the time point label means: around 22 weeks on oral tofacitinib. The treatment or condition label of this sample denotes: oral pan-JAK inhibitor, 5-10 mg twice daily. Peripheral blood and lesional scalp punch biopsies were obtained from patients with alopecia areata. PBMCs were separated by density centrifugation and stained for CD3, CD4 and CD8, after which CD4+ and CD8+ T cells were sorted on a FACSAria.

The rearrangement combines TRBV11-3 with TRBJ2-7, with TRBD1 matching 8 junction bases. Sequenced material: CD8+ T cells sorted from blood, taken at week 24, from a patient treated with tofacitinib. This receptor was identified in a human donor with alopecia areata. The CDR3 has the sequence CASSTPTGDYEQYF. The DNA reads TGTGCCAGCAGCACCCCGACAGGGGACTACGAGCAGTACTTC.